A selection of T cell receptor beta chains follows, all from one sample in a study of T-cell memory formation after mild COVID-19. TCRdb reprocessed the 5' RACE reads with MiXCR, giving one entry per CDR3 protein. The sample yields roughly 250,000 distinct CDR3 sequences, approximately 16% seen once. The sequenced sample consisted of PBMCs or a T cell subset sorted from them (not recorded which). These receptors all stem from a man between 18 and 29 years old who had mild COVID-19 (a few samples of this study predate the infection). Cell type and time point are not known. CDR3s include the opening cysteine and the closing phenylalanine or tryptophan. Fields, in order: J gene, clone size, V gene, D gene, CDR3 protein, CDR3 DNA. A D gene is named only where the DNA matches it firmly. Rows give clone size only sometimes, using once, few, many, or a class for an expanded clone.

J gene: TRBJ1-6
clone size: .
V gene: TRBV12-3/TRBV12-4
D gene: .
CDR3 protein: CASSWGAGSPLHF
CDR3 DNA: TGTGCCAGCAGTTGGGGGGCTGGTTCACCCCTCCACTTT

J gene: TRBJ2-7
clone size: many
V gene: TRBV27
D gene: .
CDR3 protein: CASWDRQTPYEQYF
CDR3 DNA: TGTGCCAGCTGGGACCGCCAAACACCCTACGAGCAGTACTTC

J gene: TRBJ2-2
clone size: few
V gene: TRBV7-9
D gene: .
CDR3 protein: CASSPVTGELFF
CDR3 DNA: TGTGCCAGCAGCCCGGTCACCGGGGAGCTGTTTTTT

J gene: TRBJ2-2
clone size: .
V gene: TRBV4-2
D gene: TRBD1
CDR3 protein: CASLGQTRNGELFF
CDR3 DNA: TGTGCCAGCTTGGGACAGACGAGGAACGGGGAGCTGTTTTTT

J gene: TRBJ2-3
clone size: .
V gene: TRBV30
D gene: .
CDR3 protein: CAWSLGGSSTDTQYF
CDR3 DNA: TGTGCCTGGAGTCTTGGGGGTTCTAGCACAGATACGCAGTATTTT

J gene: TRBJ2-5
clone size: few
V gene: TRBV15
D gene: .
CDR3 protein: CATSRAAGTLQTQYF
CDR3 DNA: TGTGCCACCAGCAGAGCCGCGGGGACCCTACAGACCCAGTACTTC

J gene: TRBJ1-3
clone size: .
V gene: TRBV7-2
D gene: .
CDR3 protein: CASSLTWGYGNTIYF
CDR3 DNA: TGTGCCAGCAGCTTAACTTGGGGTTATGGAAACACCATATATTTT

J gene: TRBJ2-3
clone size: .
V gene: TRBV5-1
D gene: .
CDR3 protein: CASSLEVRHTDTQYF
CDR3 DNA: TGCGCCAGCAGCTTGGAGGTCAGGCACACAGATACGCAGTATTTT

J gene: TRBJ1-2
clone size: .
V gene: TRBV12-3/TRBV12-4
D gene: .
CDR3 protein: CASTSRGGGYTF
CDR3 DNA: TGTGCCAGCACTTCCCGAGGGGGTGGCTACACCTTC

J gene: TRBJ2-2
clone size: .
V gene: TRBV4-2
D gene: .
CDR3 protein: CASSQDLGPRTGELFF
CDR3 DNA: TGTGCCAGCAGCCAAGATCTCGGACCAAGGACCGGGGAGCTGTTTTTT

J gene: TRBJ2-5
clone size: .
V gene: TRBV28
D gene: .
CDR3 protein: CASSLSGMPETQYF
CDR3 DNA: TGTGCCAGCAGTTTATCCGGAATGCCAGAGACCCAGTACTTC

J gene: TRBJ2-1
clone size: .
V gene: TRBV7-2
D gene: .
CDR3 protein: CASSLGALEQFF
CDR3 DNA: TGTGCCAGCAGCCTAGGGGCTCTTGAGCAGTTCTTC

J gene: TRBJ2-5
clone size: .
V gene: TRBV29-1
D gene: .
CDR3 protein: CSLRRGAAGETQYF
CDR3 DNA: TGCAGCTTACGACGGGGGGCTGCCGGGGAGACCCAGTACTTC